The clone carrying this TCR beta chain was counted a single time. The record originates from a study of blood T cell repertoires in COVID-19. The data were produced by immunoSEQ multiplex PCR, yet TCRdb's version contains in-frame clones alone and is incomplete. The top ten clones hold more than 2.5% of a sample with roughly 200,000 clones, about 87% of them seen once. Trimming cost V 4 bases and J 8 bases, with 11 bases left between them. The CDR3 extends over 13 amino acids. Germline values: CDR1 KGHDR, CDR2 SFDVKD. Two negative PCRs, clearance, or symptom resolution were required of recovered Cohort 3 donors.

The sequence was obtained from a woman under 40 who had recovered from COVID-19. Material for sequencing was PBMCs or T cells enriched from blood (not recorded which). The J gene is TRBJ2-1, the V gene TRBV24-1; no clear D gene. The CDR3 loop reads CATSDPSRHEQFF. In DNA form, the CDR3 reads TGTGCCACCAGTGACCCCTCTAGGCATGAGCAGTTCTTC.